These 9 T cell receptor beta chains came from one sample sequenced in a study of OX40 agonist ivuxolimab in advanced cancers. The assay was immunoSEQ multiplex PCR, and TCRdb's table has in-frame clones only and misses some. The table shows 60,000 to 80,000 clones, with around 84% occurring only once. This specimen consisted of CD4+ or CD8+ T cells sorted from blood, obtained in a trial of the OX40 agonist ivuxolimab. The receptors originated from an adult with an advanced solid tumor such as melanoma, head and neck, liver or kidney cancer.

This clone appeared a few times. The chain employs TRBV19 and TRBJ1-1; D not certain. This CDR3 is built from 12 residues. Trimming left V 2 bases short and J 5 bases short, with 6 bases between. In germline, CDR1 is LNHDA, CDR2 SQIVND (reference sequence). As DNA, the CDR3 is TGTGCCAGTAGTATATGGGGTACTGAAGCTTTCTTT. Translated: CASSIWGTEAFF.

The rearrangement links TRBV10-3 to TRBJ2-7, with D perhaps matching TRBD1 or TRBD2 (5 bases each). Germline V CDR1 and CDR2: ENHRY, SYGVKD. The length of the CDR3 is 18 residues. V dropped 8 bases and J dropped 6 bases, with 32 bases sitting between them. The CDR3 is CAISGSEAKGQYLGEQYF. The CDR3 coding sequence is TGTGCCATCTCGGGGAGTGAGGCCAAGGGGCAGTATCTGGGCGAGCAGTACTTC.

This chain uses TRBV6-5 with TRBJ1-2, with D possibly TRBD1 on 5 matching bases. Trimming took off 5 bases at V and 6 bases at J, with 13 bases between the two ends. CDR3 length: 13 residues. CDR1 and CDR2 from the germline V gene are MNHEY and SVGAGI. The CDR3 coding sequence is TGTGCCAGCAGTGAAAGGGGCGGAAATGGCTACACCTTC. Residues: CASSERGGNGYTF.

The gene calls are TRBV27 and TRBJ1-1, with 7 bases fitting TRBD1. CDR1 is MNHEY and CDR2 is SMNVEV in the germline V gene (reference sequence). The CDR3 is 15 residues long. V lost 5 bases, J lost 1 base, and 7 bases stayed unmatched. The chain's CDR3 is CASSPNRGGNTEAFF. CDR3 in DNA: TGTGCCAGCAGTCCTAACAGGGGAGGGAACACTGAAGCTTTCTTT.

The V call is TRBV7-9, the J call TRBJ2-5, with 9 bases lining up with TRBD1. CDR1 and CDR2 (germline): SEHNR, FQNEAQ (reference sequence). After removal of 5 bases from V and 5 bases from J, the junction contained 15 bases not matched to a gene. The CDR3 consists of 17 residues. The CDR3 bases are TGTGCCAGCAGCACAACCCTATACAGGGGGCCCGGGGAGACCCAGTACTTC. It codes for CASSTTLYRGPGETQYF.

The V and J genes are TRBV6-1 and TRBJ1-1, with D maybe TRBD1 (5 bases). V lost 7 bases, J lost 3 bases, and 15 bases lay in between. The CDR3 contains 14 residues. CDR1 and CDR2 from the germline V gene are MNHNS and SASEGT. This CDR3 is CASNLRVGDTEAFF. The CDR3 bases are TGTGCCAGCAATCTCAGGGTCGGGGACACTGAAGCTTTCTTT.

V and J are TRBV27 and TRBJ1-2; D unresolved. The CDR3 is 16 amino acids. Germline CDR1 MNHEY, CDR2 SMNVEV (reference sequence). V lost 6 bases to trimming and J lost 0 bases, with 17 bases between them. The CDR3 loop is CASSSRRDPANYGYTF. CDR3 sequence (DNA): TGTGCCAGCAGCTCCCGGAGGGATCCAGCTAACTATGGCTACACCTTC.

The chain recombines TRBV5-1 with TRBJ2-1; 7 bases are a match to TRBD2. Germline assignment: CDR1 SGHRS and CDR2 YFSETQ. CDR3 length: 15 residues. V was clipped by 0 bases and J by 6 bases; unmatched bases: 6. In nucleotides, the CDR3 is TGCGCCAGCAGCTTGGATGGCGGGAGAGGCAATGAGCAGTTCTTC. Residues: CASSLDGGRGNEQFF.

This sequence joins TRBV18 and TRBJ2-7, with 8 bases identical to TRBD1. The germline gives CDR1 KGHSH, CDR2 LQKENI. The CDR3 loop spans 15 amino acids. The V gene end was trimmed by 4 bases and the J gene end by 3 bases; junction bases not matched to a gene: 8. Here the CDR3 DNA reads TGTGCCAGCTCACTGGGGGGACAGGCAGACTACGAGCAGTACTTC. Translation gives CASSLGGQADYEQYF.